The 18 T cell receptor beta chains in this list originate from one sample, sequenced in a study of cytomegalovirus exposure and HLA in healthy donors. With 60 Vbeta and 13 Jbeta primers, the PCR was carried out. Some clones are missing from TCRdb's copy, which holds only in-frame ones; the method was immunoSEQ multiplex PCR. The data show about 190,000 clones, about 77% seen once. Sequenced material: PBMCs. Receptor source: a woman younger than 45 in good health and CMV-seropositive.

The V and J genes are TRBV27 and TRBJ1-2, with 10 positions matching TRBD1. This CDR3 has 13 residues. Germline loops: CDR1 MNHEY, CDR2 SMNVEV (reference sequence). V lost 6 bases, J lost 7 bases, and 5 bases stayed unmatched. The CDR3 loop is CASSLTGGGGYTF. CDR3 DNA sequence: TGTGCCAGCAGCTTGACAGGGGGCGGTGGCTACACCTTC.

This clone was found once. The chain links TRBV15 to TRBJ1-4, with a possible D match to TRBD1 (6 bases). The CDR3 has 13 residues. V lost 0 bases and J 12 bases, leaving 11 bases between the germline ends. From germline, CDR1 is LNHNV and CDR2 YYDKDF (reference sequence). CDR3 coding DNA: TGTGCCACCAGCAGAGATCGGGGGGCAGAACTGTTTTTT. This translates into CATSRDRGAELFF.

This chain joins TRBV7-6 and TRBJ1-1; D unresolved. The CDR3 consists of 14 residues. V was trimmed by 2 bases and J by 4 bases, leaving 11 bases between them. Germline lookup yields CDR1 SGHVS and CDR2 FNYEAQ. For the CDR3, the DNA is TGTGCCAGCAGCTTACGGGGTCAGAGCACTGAAGCTTTCTTT. Amino acids: CASSLRGQSTEAFF.

This chain links TRBV5-1 with TRBJ2-6; D possibly corresponds to TRBD1 (6 bases). This CDR3 comprises 17 residues. The ends were cut back, 2 bases at V and 0 bases at J, with 12 bases in the middle. Germline loops: CDR1 SGHRS, CDR2 YFSETQ. The CDR3: CASSFGQSFSGANVLTF. The CDR3 DNA sequence: TGCGCCAGCAGCTTTGGACAGTCCTTCTCTGGGGCCAACGTCCTGACTTTC.

The chain is built from TRBV4-2 and TRBJ2-3, with TRBD2 matching 12 bases. The V gene's germline CDR1 is LGHNA and CDR2 YNFKEQ. The CDR3 covers 17 residues. V lost 2 bases and J lost 4; bases outside the gene matches: 7. This CDR3 reads CASSQTGTSGRSDTQYF. In nucleotides, the CDR3 is TGTGCCAGCAGCCAAACCGGGACTAGCGGGCGATCAGATACGCAGTATTTT.

This clone was counted a few times. The chain carries TRBV5-6 and TRBJ1-2, with 7 bases aligning to TRBD1. Germline V gives CDR1 SGHDT, CDR2 YYEEEE. The junction had 11 bases not matched to a gene; V was cut back by 0 bases and J by 6 bases. The CDR3 has 16 residues. CDR3 coding DNA: TGTGCCAGCAGCTTGGAAAGTCATAAGCAGGGGGATGGCTACACCTTC. Translated: CASSLESHKQGDGYTF.

This clone was seen only a few times. The chain uses TRBV7-2 and TRBJ1-2, with 11 bases matching TRBD1. The trim removed 5 bases at V and 7 bases at J, leaving 6 bases unmatched. The CDR3 extends over 14 amino acids. CDR1 SGHTA and CDR2 FQGNSA come from the germline V gene. CDR3: CASSQDRGRLGYTF. CDR3 DNA sequence: TGTGCCAGCAGCCAGGACAGGGGGCGCCTTGGCTACACCTTC.

This clone has only one observation. V and J are TRBV28 and TRBJ2-1; D possibly corresponds to TRBD2 (5 bases). V dropped 6 bases and J dropped 9 bases, with 9 bases sitting between them. Germline V gene sequence: CDR1 MDHEN, CDR2 SYDVKM. The CDR3 contains 11 residues. In DNA, the CDR3 is TGTGCCAGCAGGCTCGCGGGTGAGCAGTTCTTC. Its protein product is CASRLAGEQFF.

This chain uses TRBV6-6 with TRBJ2-2; TRBD1 matches at 8 bases. J lost 5 bases, V lost 2 bases, and 7 bases had no gene match. The CDR3 sequence is 16 residues long. CDR1 MNHNY and CDR2 SVGAGI come from the germline V gene (reference sequence). CDR3 amino acids: CASSYHGQGFTGELFF. DNA for the CDR3: TGTGCCAGCAGTTACCATGGACAGGGATTTACCGGGGAGCTGTTTTTT.

CDR3: CASSSPDSEGNEQFF. CDR3 sequence (DNA): TGTGCCAGCAGCTCCCCGGACAGTGAGGGCAATGAGCAGTTCTTC. J is TRBJ2-1 and V is TRBV7-9; a weak D match, TRBD1 (6 bases). V shed 4 bases and J shed 6 bases, with 16 bases lying between them. Per the germline V gene, CDR1 is SEHNR and CDR2 is FQNEAQ (reference sequence). The CDR3 consists of 15 residues. The full variable domain, in which reference TRBV7-9 and TRBJ2-1 provide the parts outside the CDR3, is DTGVSQNPRHKITKRGQNVTFRCDPISEHNRLYWYRQTLGQGPEFLTYFQNEAQLEKSRLLSDRFSAERPKGSFSTLEIQRTEQGDSAMYLCASSSPDSEGNEQFFGPGTRLTVL.

The gene calls are TRBV11-3 and TRBJ2-2; D ambiguous. CDR3 length: 14 amino acids. CDR1 and CDR2 (germline): SGHNT, YENEEA. V was shortened by 1 base and J by 3 bases, with 6 bases between the two germline ends. CDR3 coding DNA: TGTGCCAGCAGCTTAGGGCAGTACACCGGGGAGCTGTTTTTT. The encoded protein is CASSLGQYTGELFF.

The chain carries TRBV19 and TRBJ2-5, with D unresolved. The CDR3 length is 13 residues. Germline CDR1 LNHDA, CDR2 SQIVND (reference sequence). V lost 3 bases, J lost 5 bases, and 10 bases lay in between. CDR3 loop: CASSISSEETQYF. CDR3 coding DNA: TGTGCCAGTAGTATTAGTAGTGAGGAGACCCAGTACTTC.

The chain joins TRBV7-2 to TRBJ2-7; 8 bases line up with TRBD1. The CDR3 contains 15 residues. J was trimmed by 3 bases and V by 2 bases; bases with no gene match: 6. Germline CDR1 SGHTA, CDR2 FQGNSA. CDR3 sequence: CASSLQRTGIYEQYF. The DNA for the CDR3 is TGTGCCAGCAGCTTACAGAGGACAGGGATCTACGAGCAGTACTTC.

This clone was detected only once. The J gene is TRBJ2-1, the V gene TRBV6-4; D unresolved. From germline, CDR1 is MRHNA and CDR2 SNTAGT. Trimming took off 1 base at V and 10 bases at J, with 14 bases between the two ends. The CDR3 extends over 14 amino acids. Here the CDR3 DNA reads TGTGCCAGCAGTGACTACTTGGGCAGCCGGGAGCAGTTCTTC. Its translation: CASSDYLGSREQFF.

Here the CDR3 reads CASSLRENTGELFF. Written as DNA, the CDR3 is TGTGCCAGCAGCTTAAGAGAGAACACCGGGGAGCTGTTTTTT. J is TRBJ2-2 and V is TRBV7-6, with D unclear. The CDR3 runs 14 residues. Trimming shortened V by 2 bases and J by 1 base, and 5 bases separated the two germline ends. Germline-derived CDR1 and CDR2 are SGHVS and FNYEAQ.

The CDR3 nucleotides are TGTGCCAGCCGGAGACATGGCTACACCTTC. Its translation is CASRRHGYTF. This chain connects TRBV6-6 to TRBJ1-2; no reliable D call. The CDR3 runs 10 residues. The V end was cut by 8 bases, the J end by 6 bases, with 7 bases between. The V gene's germline CDR1 is MNHNY and CDR2 SVGAGI (reference sequence).

The rearrangement links TRBV7-2 to TRBJ2-7; 7 bases are a match to TRBD2. The CDR3 is 15 amino acids. V shed 3 bases, J shed 4 bases, and the junction held 9 bases outside the gene matches. Germline V lookup: CDR1 SGHTA, CDR2 FQGNSA. CDR3 amino acids: CASSFLRLAFYEQYF. The CDR3 DNA sequence: TGTGCCAGCAGCTTTCTGAGACTAGCCTTTTACGAGCAGTACTTC.

This clone has a handful of counts. This sequence joins TRBV7-6 and TRBJ1-4; D possibly corresponds to TRBD1 (6 bases). The V gene lost 5 bases and the J gene lost 0 bases, with 13 bases spanning the gap. Germline V gives CDR1 SGHVS, CDR2 FNYEAQ. CDR3 length: 16 amino acids. CDR3 loop: CASSLGTPTTNEKLFF. CDR3 nucleotides: TGTGCCAGCAGCCTCGGGACACCGACAACTAATGAAAAACTGTTTTTT.